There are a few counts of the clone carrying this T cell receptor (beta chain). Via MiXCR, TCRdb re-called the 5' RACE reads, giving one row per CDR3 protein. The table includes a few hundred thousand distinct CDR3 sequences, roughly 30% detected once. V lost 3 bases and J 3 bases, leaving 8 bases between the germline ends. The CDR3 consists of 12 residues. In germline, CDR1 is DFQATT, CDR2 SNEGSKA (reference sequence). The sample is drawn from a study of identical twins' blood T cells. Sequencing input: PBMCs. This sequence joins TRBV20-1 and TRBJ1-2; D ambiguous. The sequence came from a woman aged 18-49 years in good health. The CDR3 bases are TGCAGTGCTAGTCTGCGGGACTATGGCTACACCTTC. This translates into CSASLRDYGYTF.